This is a list of T cell receptor beta chains from one sample in a study of shared clonotypes between healthy human individuals. Assay used: immunoSEQ multiplex PCR; TCRdb lists only in-frame clones, some missing. The sample includes 2 million to 2.5 million clones, 85% to 95% seen only once; the top ten take roughly 0.34%. The source material was naive CD4+ T cells from PBMCs. The receptor source for this set is a man younger than 35 in good health. Some clones in this sample may be carry-over from other donors' samples. Each CDR3 is given with its conserved first and last residue. D genes are given only for firm matches. The listing skips clone size in some rows; elsewhere it reads once, few, many or a size class.

TRBV7-2	once	.	TRBJ2-1	CASSLRARINEQFF	TGTGCCAGCAGCTTAAGGGCCCGGATCAATGAGCAGTTCTTC
TRBV5-1	.	.	TRBJ2-1	CASTRSQVSSYNEQFF	TGCGCCAGCACTCGATCCCAAGTTAGCTCCTACAATGAGCAGTTCTTC
TRBV29-1	.	.	TRBJ1-1	CSVVGQGQGGTEAFF	TGCAGCGTTGTCGGCCAGGGACAAGGGGGCACTGAAGCTTTCTTT
TRBV14	.	.	TRBJ2-3	CASSQDIGRGSAQYF	TGTGCCAGCAGCCAAGATATAGGGCGGGGCTCGGCGCAGTATTTT
TRBV18	.	TRBD2	TRBJ2-5	CASSLAGGRETQYF	TGTGCCAGCTCACTAGCGGGAGGACGGGAGACCCAGTACTTC
TRBV7-2	once	.	TRBJ2-6	CASSLAGAGANVLTF	TGTGCCAGCAGCTTAGCGGGGGCTGGGGCCAACGTCCTGACTTTC
TRBV2	.	TRBD2	TRBJ2-5	CASRTRTSGGQETQYF	TGTGCCAGCAGGACGAGGACTAGCGGGGGCCAAGAGACCCAGTACTTC
TRBV7-2	.	TRBD1	TRBJ2-7	CASSLGLRRDRVYEQYF	TGTGCCAGCAGCTTAGGGCTCCGCCGGGACAGGGTCTACGAGCAGTACTTC
TRBV28	.	.	TRBJ1-2	CASSSTGFGYGYTF	TGTGCCAGCAGTTCGACGGGCTTTGGCTATGGCTACACCTTC
TRBV20-1	.	.	TRBJ1-3	CSAGGGNTIYF	TGCAGTGCCGGAGGGGGAAACACCATATATTTT
TRBV5-1	.	.	TRBJ2-2	CASSIGTEVTGELFF	TGCGCCAGCAGCATCGGGACTGAAGTTACCGGGGAGCTGTTTTTT
TRBV5-5	.	.	TRBJ1-1	CASSLEGPSTEAFF	TGTGCCAGCAGCTTGGAGGGACCGAGTACTGAAGCTTTCTTT
TRBV7-2	.	.	TRBJ1-2	CASSARIPGGYTF	TGTGCCAGCAGCGCCAGGATCCCGGGGGGCTACACCTTC
TRBV6-5	.	TRBD1	TRBJ2-2	CASSYGTANTGELFF	TGTGCCAGCAGTTACGGGACAGCTAACACCGGGGAGCTGTTTTTT
TRBV11-1	.	TRBD1	TRBJ2-5	CASSTYRTGQETQYF	TGTGCCAGCAGCACGTATAGGACAGGGCAGGAGACCCAGTACTTC
TRBV14	.	TRBD2	TRBJ2-1	CASMLAGEPRGEQFF	TGTGCCAGCATGCTAGCGGGTGAACCTCGGGGTGAGCAGTTCTTC
TRBV5-4	.	.	TRBJ1-2	CASSLEWDYGYTF	TGTGCCAGCAGCCTGGAATGGGACTATGGCTACACCTTC
TRBV6-1	.	.	TRBJ1-4	CASSRTLNEKLFF	TGTGCCAGCAGTAGGACTCTCAATGAAAAACTGTTTTTT
TRBV4-2	.	TRBD2	TRBJ2-1	CASRMGAGGSEEQFF	TGTGCCAGCCGGATGGGAGCGGGAGGTTCGGAAGAGCAGTTCTTC
TRBV2	.	.	TRBJ1-5	CASSVVTSNQPQHF	TGTGCCAGCAGTGTAGTCACGAGCAATCAGCCCCAGCATTTT
TRBV10-3	.	.	TRBJ2-2	CAISESGPGGVTGELFF	TGTGCCATCAGTGAGTCTGGTCCTGGAGGAGTCACCGGGGAGCTGTTTTTT
TRBV9	.	.	TRBJ2-1	CASSLNRVNEQFF	TGTGCCAGCAGCTTAAACAGGGTCAATGAGCAGTTCTTC
TRBV6-5	once	.	TRBJ2-5	CASSYKGSAAQETQYF	TGTGCCAGCAGTTACAAAGGCTCAGCGGCTCAGGAGACCCAGTACTTC
TRBV18	once	TRBD2	TRBJ2-7	CASSPPTSGSGGEQYF	TGTGCCAGCTCACCACCAACTAGCGGGAGTGGTGGCGAGCAGTACTTC
TRBV7-2	.	TRBD2	TRBJ2-1	CASSLTGGASSYNEQFF	TGTGCCAGCAGCTTGACGGGAGGGGCGAGCTCCTACAATGAGCAGTTCTTC
TRBV5-5	.	.	TRBJ2-1	CASSLGRGANYNEQFF	TGTGCCAGCAGCTTGGGTAGAGGGGCTAACTACAATGAGCAGTTCTTC
TRBV11-2	.	TRBD2	TRBJ2-7	CASSPGLAASYEQYF	TGTGCCAGCAGCCCGGGACTAGCGGCCTCCTACGAGCAGTACTTC
TRBV5-1	.	TRBD2	TRBJ2-5	CASSFGTSVLLGETQYF	TGCGCCAGCAGCTTCGGGACTAGCGTCCTCCTGGGAGAGACCCAGTACTTC
TRBV9	.	.	TRBJ2-1	CASSVGSVQIYNEQFF	TGTGCCAGCAGCGTAGGGAGCGTACAGATCTACAATGAGCAGTTCTTC
TRBV7-8	.	.	TRBJ1-1	CASSFREGIGAFF	TGTGCCAGCAGCTTCAGGGAAGGGATAGGGGCTTTCTTT
TRBV7-9	.	.	TRBJ1-5	CASSLGSAQPQHF	TGTGCCAGCAGCTTAGGGTCTGCACAGCCCCAGCATTTT
TRBV6-1	once	TRBD1	TRBJ2-5	CASSALTGRKTQYF	TGTGCCAGCAGTGCCCTGACAGGGCGAAAGACCCAGTACTTC